A single T cell receptor beta chain is shown here with its context. This specimen comes from a study of PD-L1 blockade in urothelial cancer. Method: immunoSEQ multiplex PCR; TCRdb's copy keeps in-frame clones and lacks some. Among under 80,000 clones listed, 81% were seen once. The time point is: pretreatment peripheral blood. Sample: PBMCs, taken around atezolizumab (anti-PD-L1) treatment. This TCR was sampled from an older man with urothelial cancer.

The CDR3 spells CASSERGQYTDTQYF. The DNA of the CDR3 is TGCGCCAGCAGTGAAAGGGGACAGTACACAGATACGCAGTATTTT. The J gene is TRBJ2-3, the V gene TRBV10-1; TRBD1 agrees at 7 bases. The germline CDR1 and CDR2 sequences are WNHNN and SYGVQD (reference sequence). This CDR3 is built from 15 residues. The junction had 5 bases not matched to a gene; V was cut back by 3 bases and J by 2 bases.